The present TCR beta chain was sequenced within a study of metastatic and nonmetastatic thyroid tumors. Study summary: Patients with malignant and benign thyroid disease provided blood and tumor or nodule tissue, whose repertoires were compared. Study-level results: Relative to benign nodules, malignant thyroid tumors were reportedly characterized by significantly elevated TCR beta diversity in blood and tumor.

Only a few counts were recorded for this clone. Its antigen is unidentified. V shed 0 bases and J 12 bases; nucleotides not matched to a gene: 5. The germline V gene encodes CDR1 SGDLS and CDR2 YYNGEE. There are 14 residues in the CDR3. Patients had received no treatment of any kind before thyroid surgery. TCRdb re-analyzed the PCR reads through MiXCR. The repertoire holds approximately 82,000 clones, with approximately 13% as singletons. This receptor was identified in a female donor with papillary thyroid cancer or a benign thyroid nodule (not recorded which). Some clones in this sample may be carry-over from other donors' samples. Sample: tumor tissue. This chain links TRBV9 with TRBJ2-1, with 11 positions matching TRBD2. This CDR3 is CASSVGLAGSPQFF. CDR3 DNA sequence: TGTGCCAGCAGCGTAGGACTAGCGGGGTCACCGCAGTTCTTC.